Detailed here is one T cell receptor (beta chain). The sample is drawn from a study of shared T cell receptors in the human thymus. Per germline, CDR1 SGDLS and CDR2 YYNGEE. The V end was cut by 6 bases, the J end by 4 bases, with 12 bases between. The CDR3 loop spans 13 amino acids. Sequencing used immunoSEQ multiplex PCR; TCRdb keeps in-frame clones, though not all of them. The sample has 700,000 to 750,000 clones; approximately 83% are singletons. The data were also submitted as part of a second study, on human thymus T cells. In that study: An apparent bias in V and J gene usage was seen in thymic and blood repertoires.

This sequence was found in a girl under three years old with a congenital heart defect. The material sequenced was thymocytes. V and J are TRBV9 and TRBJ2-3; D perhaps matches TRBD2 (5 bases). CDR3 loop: CASTLEDPDTQYF. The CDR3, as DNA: TGTGCCAGCACCCTGGAGGATCCAGATACGCAGTATTTT.